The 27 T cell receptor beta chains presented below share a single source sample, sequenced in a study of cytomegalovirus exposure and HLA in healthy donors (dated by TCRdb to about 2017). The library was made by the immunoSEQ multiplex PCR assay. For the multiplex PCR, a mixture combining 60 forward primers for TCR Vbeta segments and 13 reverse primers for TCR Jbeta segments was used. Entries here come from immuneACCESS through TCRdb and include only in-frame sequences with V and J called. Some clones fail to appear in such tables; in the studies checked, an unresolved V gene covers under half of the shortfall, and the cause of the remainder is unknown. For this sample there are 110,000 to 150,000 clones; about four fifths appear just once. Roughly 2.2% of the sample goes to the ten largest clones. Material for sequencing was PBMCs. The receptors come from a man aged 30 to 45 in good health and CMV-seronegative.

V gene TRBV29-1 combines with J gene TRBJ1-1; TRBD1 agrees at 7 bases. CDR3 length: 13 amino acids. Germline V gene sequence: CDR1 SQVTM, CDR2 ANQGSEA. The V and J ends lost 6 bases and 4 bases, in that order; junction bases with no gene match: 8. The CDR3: CSVERQGVTEAFF. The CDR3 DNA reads TGCAGCGTAGAACGACAGGGTGTCACTGAAGCTTTCTTT.

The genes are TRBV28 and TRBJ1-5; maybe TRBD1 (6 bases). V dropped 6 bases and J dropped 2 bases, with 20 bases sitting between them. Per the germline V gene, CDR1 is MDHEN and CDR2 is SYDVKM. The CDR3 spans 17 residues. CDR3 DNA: TGTGCCAGCAGGGGAAAGGGGGGGGGTCGAGGCAATCAGCCCCAGCATTTT. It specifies CASRGKGGGRGNQPQHF.

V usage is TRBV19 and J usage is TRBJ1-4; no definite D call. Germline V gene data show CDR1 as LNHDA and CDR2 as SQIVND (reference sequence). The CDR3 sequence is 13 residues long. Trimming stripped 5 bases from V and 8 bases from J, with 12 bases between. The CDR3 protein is CASSPGSKEKLFF. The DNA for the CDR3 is TGTGCCAGTAGTCCGGGGTCCAAGGAAAAACTGTTTTTT.

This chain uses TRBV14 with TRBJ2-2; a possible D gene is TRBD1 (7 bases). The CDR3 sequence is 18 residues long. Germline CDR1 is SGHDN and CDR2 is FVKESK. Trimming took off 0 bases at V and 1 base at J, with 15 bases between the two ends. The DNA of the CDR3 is TGTGCCAGCAGCCAAGATCCTACGGGGGACAGGAACACCGGGGAGCTGTTTTTT. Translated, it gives CASSQDPTGDRNTGELFF.

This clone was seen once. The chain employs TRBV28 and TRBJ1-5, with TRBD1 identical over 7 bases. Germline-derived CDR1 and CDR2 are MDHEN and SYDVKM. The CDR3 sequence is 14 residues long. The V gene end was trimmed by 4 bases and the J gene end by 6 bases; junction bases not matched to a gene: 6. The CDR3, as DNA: TGTGCCAGCAGTTCCCCCGACAGGGCTCAGCCCCAGCATTTT. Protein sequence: CASSSPDRAQPQHF.

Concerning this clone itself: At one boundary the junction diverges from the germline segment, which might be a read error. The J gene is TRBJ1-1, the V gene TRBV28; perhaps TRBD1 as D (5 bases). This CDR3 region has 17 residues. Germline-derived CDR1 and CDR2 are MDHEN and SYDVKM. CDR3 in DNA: TGTGCCAGTAGTTTTCGATTTGAAGGGGTTTTGAACACTGAAGCTTTCTTT. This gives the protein CASSFRFEGVLNTEAFF.

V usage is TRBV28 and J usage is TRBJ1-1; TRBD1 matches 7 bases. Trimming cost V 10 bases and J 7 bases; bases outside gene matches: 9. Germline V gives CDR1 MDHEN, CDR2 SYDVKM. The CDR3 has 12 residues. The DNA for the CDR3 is TGTGCCACCTCAAGGGGACAGTATGAAGCTTTCTTT. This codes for CATSRGQYEAFF. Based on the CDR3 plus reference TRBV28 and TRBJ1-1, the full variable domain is DVKVTQSSRYLVKRTGEKVFLECVQDMDHENMFWYRQDPGLGLRLIYFSYDVKMKEKGDIPEGYSVSREKKERFSLILESASTNQTSMYLCATSRGQYEAFFGQGTRLTVV.

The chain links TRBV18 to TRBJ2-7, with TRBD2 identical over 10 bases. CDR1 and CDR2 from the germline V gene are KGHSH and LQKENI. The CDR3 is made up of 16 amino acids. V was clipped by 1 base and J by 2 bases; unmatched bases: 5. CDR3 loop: CASSPRGTSVPYEQYF. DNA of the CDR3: TGTGCCAGCTCACCACGGGGGACTAGCGTACCCTACGAGCAGTACTTC. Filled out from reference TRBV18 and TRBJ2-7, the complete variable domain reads NAGVMQNPRHLVRRRGQEARLRCSPMKGHSHVYWYRQLPEEGLKFMVYLQKENIIDESGMPKERFSAEFPKEGPSILRIQQVVRGDSAAYFCASSPRGTSVPYEQYFGPGTRLTVT.

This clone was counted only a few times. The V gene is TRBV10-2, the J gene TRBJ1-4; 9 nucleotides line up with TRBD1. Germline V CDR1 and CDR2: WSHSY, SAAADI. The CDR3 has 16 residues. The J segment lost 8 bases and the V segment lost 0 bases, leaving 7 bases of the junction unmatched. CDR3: CASSESTGGRGEKLFF. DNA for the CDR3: TGCGCCAGCAGTGAGTCCACAGGGGGCAGAGGGGAAAAACTGTTTTTT.

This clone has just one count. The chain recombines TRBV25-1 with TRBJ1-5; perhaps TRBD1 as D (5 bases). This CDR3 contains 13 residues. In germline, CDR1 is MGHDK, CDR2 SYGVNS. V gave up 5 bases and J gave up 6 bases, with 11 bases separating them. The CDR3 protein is CASSKGEGQPQHF. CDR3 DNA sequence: TGTGCCAGCAGTAAAGGGGAGGGTCAGCCCCAGCATTTT.

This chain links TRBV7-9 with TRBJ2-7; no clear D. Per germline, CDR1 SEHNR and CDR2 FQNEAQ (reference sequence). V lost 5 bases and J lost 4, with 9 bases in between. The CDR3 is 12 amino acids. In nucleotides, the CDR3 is TGTGCCAGCAGCCCGACGACTTACGAGCAGTACTTC. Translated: CASSPTTYEQYF.

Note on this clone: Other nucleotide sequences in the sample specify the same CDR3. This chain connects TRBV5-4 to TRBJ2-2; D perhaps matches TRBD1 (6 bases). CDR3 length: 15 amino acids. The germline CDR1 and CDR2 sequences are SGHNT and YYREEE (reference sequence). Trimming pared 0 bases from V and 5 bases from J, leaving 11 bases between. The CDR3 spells CASSLVQGGTGELFF. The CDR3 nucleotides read TGTGCCAGCAGCTTGGTACAGGGTGGGACCGGGGAGCTGTTTTTT.

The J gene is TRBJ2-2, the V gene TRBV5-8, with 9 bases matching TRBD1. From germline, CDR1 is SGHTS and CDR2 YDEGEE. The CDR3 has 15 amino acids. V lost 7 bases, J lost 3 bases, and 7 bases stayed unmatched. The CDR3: CASQTGTGYTGELFF. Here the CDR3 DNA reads TGTGCCAGCCAAACCGGGACAGGGTACACCGGGGAGCTGTTTTTT.

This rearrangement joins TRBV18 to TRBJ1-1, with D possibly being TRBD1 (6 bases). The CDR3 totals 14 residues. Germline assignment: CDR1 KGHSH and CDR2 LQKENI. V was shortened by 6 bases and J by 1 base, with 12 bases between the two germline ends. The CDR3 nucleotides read TGTGCCAGCTCCCCCCAAGGGGGGAACACTGAAGCTTTCTTT. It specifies CASSPQGGNTEAFF.

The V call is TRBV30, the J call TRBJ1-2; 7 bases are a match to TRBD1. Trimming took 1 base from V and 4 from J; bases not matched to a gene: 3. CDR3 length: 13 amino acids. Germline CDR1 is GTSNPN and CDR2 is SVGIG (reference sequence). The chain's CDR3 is CAWSEQGIYGYTF. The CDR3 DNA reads TGTGCCTGGAGTGAACAGGGGATCTATGGCTACACCTTC. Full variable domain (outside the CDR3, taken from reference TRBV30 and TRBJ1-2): SQTIHQWPATLVQPVGSPLSLECTVEGTSNPNLYWYRQAAGRGLQLLFYSVGIGQISSEVPQNLSASRPQDRQFILSSKKLLLSDSGFYLCAWSEQGIYGYTFGSGTRLTVV.

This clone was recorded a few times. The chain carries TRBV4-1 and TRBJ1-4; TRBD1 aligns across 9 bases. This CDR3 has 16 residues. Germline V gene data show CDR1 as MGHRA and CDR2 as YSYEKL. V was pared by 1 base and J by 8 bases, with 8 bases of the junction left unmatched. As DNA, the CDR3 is TGCGCCAGCAGCCAAGGGGACAGGGCCGGTTACGAAAAACTGTTTTTT. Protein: CASSQGDRAGYEKLFF.

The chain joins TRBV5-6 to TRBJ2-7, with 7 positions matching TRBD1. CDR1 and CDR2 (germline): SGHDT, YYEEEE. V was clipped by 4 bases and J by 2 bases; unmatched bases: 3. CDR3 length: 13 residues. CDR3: CASSPTGPYEQYF. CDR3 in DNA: TGTGCCAGCAGCCCGACAGGGCCCTACGAGCAGTACTTC.

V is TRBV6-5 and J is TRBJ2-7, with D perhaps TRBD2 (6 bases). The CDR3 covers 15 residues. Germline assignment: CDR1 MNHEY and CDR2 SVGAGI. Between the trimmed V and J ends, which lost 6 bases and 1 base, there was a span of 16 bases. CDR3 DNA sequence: TGTGCCAGCAGCCCCGGGCTAGCGAGATCCTACGAGCAGTACTTC. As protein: CASSPGLARSYEQYF.

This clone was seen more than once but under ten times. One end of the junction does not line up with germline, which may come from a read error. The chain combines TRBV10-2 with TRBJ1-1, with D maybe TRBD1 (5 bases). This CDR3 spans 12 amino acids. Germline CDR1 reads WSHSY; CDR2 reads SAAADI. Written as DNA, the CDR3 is TGCGCCAGCAGTGAGTCCAGGGATTTGAGGTCTTGG. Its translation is CASSESRDLRSW.

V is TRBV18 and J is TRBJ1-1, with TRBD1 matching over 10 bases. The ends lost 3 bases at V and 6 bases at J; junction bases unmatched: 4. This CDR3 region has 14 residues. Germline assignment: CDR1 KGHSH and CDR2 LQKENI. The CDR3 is CASSPRDRGAEAFF. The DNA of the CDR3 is TGTGCCAGCTCACCCCGGGACAGGGGCGCTGAAGCTTTCTTT.

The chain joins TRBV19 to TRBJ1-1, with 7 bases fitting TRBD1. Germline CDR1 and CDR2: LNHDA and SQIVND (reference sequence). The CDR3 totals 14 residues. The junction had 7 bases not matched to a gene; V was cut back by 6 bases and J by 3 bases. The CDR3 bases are TGTGCCAGTAGACAGACCGGGACAGACACTGAAGCTTTCTTT. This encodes CASRQTGTDTEAFF.

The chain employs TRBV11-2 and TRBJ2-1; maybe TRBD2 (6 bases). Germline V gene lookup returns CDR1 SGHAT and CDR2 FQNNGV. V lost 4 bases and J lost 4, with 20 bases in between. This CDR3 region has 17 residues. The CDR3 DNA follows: TGTGCCAGCAGCTCGTTGAGTCGTGGGAGGCGGTACAATGAGCAGTTCTTC. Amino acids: CASSSLSRGRRYNEQFF.

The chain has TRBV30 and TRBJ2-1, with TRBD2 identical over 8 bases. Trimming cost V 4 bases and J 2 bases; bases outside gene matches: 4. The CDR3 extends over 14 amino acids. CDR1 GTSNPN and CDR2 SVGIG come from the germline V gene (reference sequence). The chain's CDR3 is CAWTPRGAYNEQFF. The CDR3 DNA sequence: TGTGCCTGGACCCCGCGGGGGGCCTACAATGAGCAGTTCTTC.

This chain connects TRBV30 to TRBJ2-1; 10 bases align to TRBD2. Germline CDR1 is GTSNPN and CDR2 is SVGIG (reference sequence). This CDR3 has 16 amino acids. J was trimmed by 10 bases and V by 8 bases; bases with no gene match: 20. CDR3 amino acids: CARSPGALAGRSEQFF. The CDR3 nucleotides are TGTGCCCGCTCCCCCGGGGCACTAGCGGGAAGGAGCGAGCAGTTCTTC.

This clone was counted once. CDR3 amino acids: CASSQTIRGKPFQNEQFF. The CDR3 DNA sequence: TGCGCCAGCAGCCAAACAATTCGGGGGAAACCTTTTCAAAATGAGCAGTTCTTC. This sequence joins TRBV4-1 and TRBJ2-1; TRBD2 might be the D (6 bases). This CDR3 is built from 18 residues. The germline gives CDR1 MGHRA, CDR2 YSYEKL. Between the trimmed V and J ends, which lost 2 bases and 7 bases, there was a span of 24 bases.

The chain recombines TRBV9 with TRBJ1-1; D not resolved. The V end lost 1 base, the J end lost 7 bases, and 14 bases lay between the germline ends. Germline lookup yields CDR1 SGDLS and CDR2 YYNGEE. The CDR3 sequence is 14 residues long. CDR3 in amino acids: CASSVSGRSSEAFF. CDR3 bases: TGTGCCAGCAGCGTATCAGGCAGGTCCAGTGAAGCTTTCTTT.

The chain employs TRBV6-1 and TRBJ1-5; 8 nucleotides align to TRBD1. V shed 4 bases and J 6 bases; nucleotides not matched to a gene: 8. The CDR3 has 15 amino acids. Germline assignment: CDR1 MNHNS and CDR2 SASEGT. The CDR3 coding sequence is TGTGCCAGCAGTGGGTACGGGACAGGAGCTCAGCCCCAGCATTTT. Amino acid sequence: CASSGYGTGAQPQHF.